The rows below give T cell receptor beta chains drawn from one sample of a study of vaccination and CD4 T cells after COVID-19. For these TCRs, the target antigens are not known. One entry per CDR3 protein, called by TCRdb with MiXCR from the PCR reads. Among fewer than 30,000 distinct CDR3 sequences, 41% were seen once, and the ten largest hold roughly 4.9%. Specimen: CD4+ T cells from blood, cultured in vitro, collected about 7 months after SARS-CoV-2 vaccination. These receptors all come from a human donor who had recovered from COVID-19. Each CDR3 is given without its conserved first and last residue. The order of the fields is clone size, V gene, CDR3 protein. Clone size is stated in some rows and not others, as once, few, many or a class when expanded.

abundance: -
v_gene: TRBV5-4
CDR3aa: ASGTSGSVDTQY

abundance: few
v_gene: TRBV10-3
CDR3aa: ATRNGHQETQY

abundance: few
v_gene: TRBV28
CDR3aa: ASRGRGAGETQY

abundance: -
v_gene: TRBV14
CDR3aa: ASSSGQGVETQY

abundance: -
v_gene: TRBV28
CDR3aa: ASSLPQGASNTEAF

abundance: few
v_gene: TRBV27
CDR3aa: ASSQDRGYRAF

abundance: -
v_gene: TRBV20-1
CDR3aa: SADSGRDDTQY

abundance: -
v_gene: TRBV20-1
CDR3aa: SARSGRSPNEQF

abundance: -
v_gene: TRBV7-6
CDR3aa: ASSFGTSEQY

abundance: -
v_gene: TRBV28
CDR3aa: ASRDRGRGDYGYT

abundance: few
v_gene: TRBV7-2
CDR3aa: ASSLVPRNSPLH

abundance: -
v_gene: TRBV6-5
CDR3aa: ASSYVDEQF

abundance: -
v_gene: TRBV5-1
CDR3aa: ASSLGSRGRAVETQY

abundance: -
v_gene: TRBV6-1
CDR3aa: ASSPGFRTEAF

abundance: -
v_gene: TRBV24-1
CDR3aa: ATSDLRDSSYNEQF

abundance: -
v_gene: TRBV6-5
CDR3aa: ASSYSKGSGRPSEQF

abundance: few
v_gene: TRBV20-1
CDR3aa: SARHSRADYQETQY

abundance: -
v_gene: TRBV20-1
CDR3aa: SGEVSDTQY

abundance: -
v_gene: TRBV7-3
CDR3aa: ASSLNIAGGVQY

abundance: -
v_gene: TRBV6-5
CDR3aa: ASSRGLDYEQY

abundance: few
v_gene: TRBV24-1
CDR3aa: ATSDSTGLAGGGTDTQY

abundance: few
v_gene: TRBV20-1
CDR3aa: SARGDRGRADTQY

abundance: -
v_gene: TRBV15
CDR3aa: ATSLPGANAYEQY

abundance: -
v_gene: TRBV20-1
CDR3aa: SAWRANTGELF

abundance: -
v_gene: TRBV5-1
CDR3aa: ASSRTGSPSYEQY

abundance: -
v_gene: TRBV28
CDR3aa: ASSLGLTSGGTDTQY

abundance: -
v_gene: TRBV19
CDR3aa: ASSMSEGGDVPYEQY

abundance: once
v_gene: TRBV28
CDR3aa: ASRRAGNNNEQF

abundance: -
v_gene: TRBV20-1
CDR3aa: STRQGAYEQY

abundance: -
v_gene: TRBV20-1
CDR3aa: SAREQHRETQY

abundance: -
v_gene: TRBV7-2
CDR3aa: ASSLSFASVYEQY

abundance: -
v_gene: TRBV18
CDR3aa: ASSPTGILETQY

abundance: few
v_gene: TRBV4-1
CDR3aa: ASSQTRGETQY

abundance: few
v_gene: TRBV27
CDR3aa: ASSGQGPTPNSNQPQH

abundance: -
v_gene: TRBV10-2
CDR3aa: ASSGSGLYEQY

abundance: few
v_gene: TRBV20-1
CDR3aa: STGLAGEETQY

abundance: -
v_gene: TRBV6-1
CDR3aa: ASRSTGGWGNSPLH